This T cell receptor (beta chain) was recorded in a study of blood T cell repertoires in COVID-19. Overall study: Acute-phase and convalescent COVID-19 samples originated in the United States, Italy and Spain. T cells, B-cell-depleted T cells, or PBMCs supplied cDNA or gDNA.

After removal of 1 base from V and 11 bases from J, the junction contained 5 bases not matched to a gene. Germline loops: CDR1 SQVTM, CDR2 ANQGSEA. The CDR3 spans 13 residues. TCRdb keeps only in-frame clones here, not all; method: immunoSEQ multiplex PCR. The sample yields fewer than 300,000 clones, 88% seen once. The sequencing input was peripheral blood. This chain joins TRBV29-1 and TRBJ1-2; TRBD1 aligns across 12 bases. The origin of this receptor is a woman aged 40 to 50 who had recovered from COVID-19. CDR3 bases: TGCAGCGTTGAAGCGGGGACAGGGGGCGGGTACACCTTC. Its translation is CSVEAGTGGGYTF.